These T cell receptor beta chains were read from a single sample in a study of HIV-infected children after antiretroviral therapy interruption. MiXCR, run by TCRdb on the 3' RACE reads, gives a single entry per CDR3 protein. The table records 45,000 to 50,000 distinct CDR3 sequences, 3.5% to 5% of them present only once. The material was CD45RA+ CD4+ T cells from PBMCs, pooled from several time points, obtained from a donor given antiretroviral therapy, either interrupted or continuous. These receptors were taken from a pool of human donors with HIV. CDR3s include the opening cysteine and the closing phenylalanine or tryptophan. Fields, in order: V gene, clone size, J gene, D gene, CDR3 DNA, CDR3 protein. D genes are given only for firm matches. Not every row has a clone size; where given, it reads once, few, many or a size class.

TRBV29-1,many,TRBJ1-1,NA,TGCAGCGTTGACAGGGTCAACACTGAAGCTTTCTTT,CSVDRVNTEAFF
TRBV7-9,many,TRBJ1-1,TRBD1,TGTGCCAGCAGCTTGGACAGGGCTGAAGCTTTCTTT,CASSLDRAEAFF
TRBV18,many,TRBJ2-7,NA,TGTGCCAGCTCATTCGACGGCGCCGAGCAGTACTTC,CASSFDGAEQYF
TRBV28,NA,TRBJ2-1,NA,TGTGCCAGCAGTTTTCCAGGGGACAATGAGCAGTTCTTC,CASSFPGDNEQFF
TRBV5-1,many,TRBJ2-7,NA,TGCGCCAGCAGCCCGGACTTTCTAGGGCCCTACGAGCAGTACTTC,CASSPDFLGPYEQYF
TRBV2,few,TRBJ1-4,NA,TGTGCCAGCAGTGACGTGGACAGATTGTTTTTT,CASSDVDRLFF
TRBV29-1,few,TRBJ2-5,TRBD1,TGCAGCGCCAACCCAGGGGGCTCGGAGACCCAGTACTTC,CSANPGGSETQYF
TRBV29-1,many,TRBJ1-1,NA,TGCAGCGTTGTGAGTTCCAGAAATACTGAAGCTTTCTTT,CSVVSSRNTEAFF
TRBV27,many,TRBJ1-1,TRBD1,TGTGCCAGCAGTTTATCGACAGGGCACAGGGGTCCGAACACTGAAGCTTTCTTT,CASSLSTGHRGPNTEAFF
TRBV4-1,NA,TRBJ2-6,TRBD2,TGTGCCAGCAGCCAATTGCTAGCGGGGAACTCTGGGGCCAACGTCCTGACTTTC,CASSQLLAGNSGANVLTF
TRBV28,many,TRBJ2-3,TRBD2,TGTGCCAGCAGTCCCGGGACTAACACAGATACGCAGTATTTT,CASSPGTNTDTQYF
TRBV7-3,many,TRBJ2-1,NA,TGTGCCAGCAGCTTAGCGAATAACAATGAGCAGTTCTTC,CASSLANNNEQFF
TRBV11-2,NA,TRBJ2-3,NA,TGTGCCAGCAGCTTATCAGGGGATGCGGAAGATACGCAGTATTTT,CASSLSGDAEDTQYF
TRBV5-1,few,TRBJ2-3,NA,TGCGCCAGCAGCTCGACAGTTTCCAGCACAGATACGCAGTATTTT,CASSSTVSSTDTQYF
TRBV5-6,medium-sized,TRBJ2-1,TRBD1,TGTGCCAGCAGCTTCGCCGACAGGGACGGTGAGCAGTTCTTC,CASSFADRDGEQFF
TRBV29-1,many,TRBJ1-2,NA,TGCAGCGTTCTGGACCGAGGGACCAGCTATGGCTACACCTTC,CSVLDRGTSYGYTF
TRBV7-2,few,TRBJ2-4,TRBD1,TGTGCCAGCAGCAGGACAGGGAGTCTACTAGCCAAAAACATTCAGTACTTC,CASSRTGSLLAKNIQYF
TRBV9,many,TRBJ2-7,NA,TGTGCCAGCAGCGTAACAACAGGGCCCTTTTACGAGCAGTACTTC,CASSVTTGPFYEQYF
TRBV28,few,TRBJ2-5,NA,TGTGCCAGCAGTCCATGGGGGACGGGGAAATCAGAGACCCAGTACTTC,CASSPWGTGKSETQYF
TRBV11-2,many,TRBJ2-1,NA,TGTGCCAGCAGGGGGAGGGACACCTACAATGAGCAGTTCTTC,CASRGRDTYNEQFF
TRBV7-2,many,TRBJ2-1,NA,TGTGCCAGCAGCTTAGGGGGATACGAGCAGTTCTTC,CASSLGGYEQFF
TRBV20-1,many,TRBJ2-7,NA,TGCAGTGCCCGACTGTATCCGGGACCCGGCGATCCATCATACGAGCAGTACTTC,CSARLYPGPGDPSYEQYF
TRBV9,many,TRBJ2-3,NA,TGTGCCAGCAGCCAGACGACAGATACGCAGTATTTT,CASSQTTDTQYF
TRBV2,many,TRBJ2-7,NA,TGTGCCAGCAGTGAAAGGCAGGGCCCCTACGAGCAGTACTTC,CASSERQGPYEQYF
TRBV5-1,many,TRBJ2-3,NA,TGCGCCAGCAGCTTGGGGTCGCACTCAGATACGCAGTATTTT,CASSLGSHSDTQYF